This TCR beta chain came from a study of CD8 T cells in Susac syndrome. cDNA came from around 0.5 to 1 ug RNA primed by random hexamers. TCRdb fed the immunoSEQ multiplex PCR reads into MiXCR, producing one record per CDR3 protein. The sample holds roughly 150,000 distinct CDR3 sequences, nearly 97% seen once. Trimming removed 8 bases at V and 4 bases at J, with 14 bases between. Germline loops: CDR1 SNHLY, CDR2 FYNNEI. CDR3 size: 13 residues. Sequencing was performed on CD8+ T cells from PBMCs. The sequence came from a human donor with multiple sclerosis. The chain links TRBV2 to TRBJ1-2; the D is unclear. The CDR3 coding sequence is TGTGCCAGCGCCCTTACTTTGGGCTATGGCTACACCTTC. Translated, it gives CASALTLGYGYTF.